A selection of T cell receptor beta chains follows, all from one sample in a study of blood T cell repertoires in COVID-19. Method: immunoSEQ multiplex PCR; TCRdb's copy keeps in-frame clones and lacks some. The data show about 310,000 clones, roughly 86% seen once. Sequencing was performed on PBMCs or T cells enriched from blood (not recorded which). These receptor sequences come from a woman younger than 35 who had recovered from COVID-19. Each CDR3 is given with its conserved first and last residue. Each record gives: J gene, D gene, CDR3 length, V gene, CDR3 DNA, CDR3 protein. D genes are given only for firm matches.

TRBJ2-3 TRBD2 17 TRBV3-1/TRBV3-2 TGTGCCAGCAGCCCTACTAGCGGGGGCGCCCTTTCGGGTACGCAGTATTTT CASSPTSGGALSGTQYF
TRBJ2-2 . 14 TRBV6-5 TGTGCCAGCAGTTCGGCGGGGCTGACCGGGGAGCTGTTTTTT CASSSAGLTGELFF
TRBJ1-4 TRBD1 18 TRBV6-1 TGTGCCAGCAGTGAGTGGGACAGGGATAGAACAACTAATGAAAAACTGTTTTTT CASSEWDRDRTTNEKLFF
TRBJ2-7 . 14 TRBV7-2 TGTGCCAGCAGCTTAGTGCAGGGGACCTACGAGCAGTACTTC CASSLVQGTYEQYF
TRBJ1-5 . 14 TRBV28 TGTGCCAGCAGCCGGGCCGGGGGCAATCAGCCCCAGCATTTT CASSRAGGNQPQHF
TRBJ1-1 TRBD1 13 TRBV6-5 TGTGCCAGCAGTCGGACAGGGACGACTGAAGCTTTCTTT CASSRTGTTEAFF
TRBJ1-2 . 13 TRBV12-3/TRBV12-4 TGTGCCAGCAGTGCGACAGGAAGAGGTGGCTACACCTTC CASSATGRGGYTF
TRBJ1-5 . 15 TRBV4-3 TGCGCCAGCAGCCAAGATTTCGCAGGGAATCAGCCCCAGCATTTT CASSQDFAGNQPQHF
TRBJ2-5 . 17 TRBV9 TGTGCCAGCAGCGTAGGGTCCGCGGGACCACCCCAAGAGACCCAGTACTTC CASSVGSAGPPQETQYF
TRBJ2-2 . 16 TRBV11-2 TGTGCCAGCAGCCCCCGTTCCTTAGCGAACACCGGGGAGCTGTTTTTT CASSPRSLANTGELFF
TRBJ1-1 TRBD1 15 TRBV19 TGTGCCAGTAGCCCATACCGGGACAGGGAACCTGAAGCTTTCTTT CASSPYRDREPEAFF